This T cell receptor beta chain was recorded in a study of blood T cell repertoires in COVID-19. Study details: Sites across the United States, Italy and Spain contributed samples from acute and convalescent COVID-19. T cells, B-cell-depleted T cells, or PBMCs provided the cDNA or gDNA that served as material.

The junction had 5 bases not matched to a gene; V was cut back by 0 bases and J by 2 bases. Per germline, CDR1 LGHNA and CDR2 YSLEER. This CDR3 is built from 17 residues. Source study methods: Estimated nucleated cell counts came from reference gene primer amplification. Clones were sequenced by immunoSEQ multiplex PCR, and TCRdb holds only the in-frame ones, with some missing. For V, J and clone size, that table is used; D and trimming come from the DNA. The sample carries about 95,000 clones, about 89% recorded once. This clone has just a few counts. The source is a man in his fifties or sixties with COVID-19, enrolled during active disease. The V and J genes are TRBV4-3 and TRBJ2-3; 10 bases line up with TRBD2. What was sequenced was peripheral blood. CDR3 amino acids: CASSQERAGGPTDTQYF. CDR3 coding DNA: TGCGCCAGCAGCCAAGAGAGAGCGGGAGGGCCCACAGATACGCAGTATTTT.